Below, one T cell receptor beta chain is given with its context. Its antigen is not identified. The sample comes from a study of T cell responses to AZD1222 COVID-19 vaccine. General study findings and limits: Donor demographics were predominantly white British with a female majority; clonal diversity may be underestimated. Seropositive AZD1222 recipients at baseline numbered only five or six. An increase in Spike-specific TCR breadth and depth was observed after two AZD1222 doses.

Sequencing was performed with immunoSEQ multiplex PCR; in TCRdb, only in-frame clones are kept and a portion is missing. The profile covers 150,000 to 200,000 clones, with about nine tenths appearing a single time and 2% to 3% taken by the ten largest. CDR3 size: 15 residues. Germline CDR1 and CDR2: SEHNR and FQNEAQ (reference sequence). With 5 bases clipped from V and 3 bases from J, the junction kept 7 bases outside the gene matches. The gene calls are TRBV7-9 and TRBJ2-3, with 8 bases aligning to TRBD2. The source is an adult in good health. The specimen was peripheral blood, collected on day 0 of AZD1222 vaccination. CDR3 bases: TGTGCCAGCAGCCCCCCGGGAGGGCGAACAGATACGCAGTATTTT. Amino acid sequence: CASSPPGGRTDTQYF.